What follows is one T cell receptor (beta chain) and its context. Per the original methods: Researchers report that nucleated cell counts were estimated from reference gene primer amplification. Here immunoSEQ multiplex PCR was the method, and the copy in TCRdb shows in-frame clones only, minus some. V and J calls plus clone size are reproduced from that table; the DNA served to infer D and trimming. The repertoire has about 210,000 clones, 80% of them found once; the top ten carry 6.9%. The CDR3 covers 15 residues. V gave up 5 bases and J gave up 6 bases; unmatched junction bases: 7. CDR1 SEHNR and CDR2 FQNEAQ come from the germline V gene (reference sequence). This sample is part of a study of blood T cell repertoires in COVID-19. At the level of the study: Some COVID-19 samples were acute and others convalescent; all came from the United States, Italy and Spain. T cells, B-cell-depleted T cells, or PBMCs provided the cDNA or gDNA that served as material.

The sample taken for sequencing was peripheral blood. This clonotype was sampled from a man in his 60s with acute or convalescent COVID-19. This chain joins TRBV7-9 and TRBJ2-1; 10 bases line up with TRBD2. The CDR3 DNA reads TGTGCCAGCAGCCCAACTAGCGGGGTAACCAATGAGCAGTTCTTC. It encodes CASSPTSGVTNEQFF.